The clone carrying this T cell receptor beta chain was observed a few times. Trimming left V 5 bases short and J 0 bases short, with 8 bases between. Germline V gene sequence: CDR1 SGHNT, CDR2 YYREEE (reference sequence). This CDR3 has 14 residues. The data belong to a study of blood T cell repertoires in COVID-19. About the research overall: PBMCs, B-cell-depleted T cells, or T cells provided the cDNA or gDNA that made up the material.

Authors' methods: Estimation of nucleated cell counts was performed using reference gene primer amplification. Here immunoSEQ multiplex PCR was the method, and the copy in TCRdb shows in-frame clones only, minus some. Clone size and V and J calls were adopted from that table, with D and trimming inferred from the DNA. The table records 150,000 to 200,000 clones, roughly four fifths of them present only once. Sequenced: peripheral blood. This receptor was obtained from a woman aged 70-85 years with COVID-19, enrolled during active disease. V usage is TRBV5-4 and J usage is TRBJ2-2; D perhaps matches TRBD2 (5 bases). The CDR3 protein is CASRERSNTGELFF. The CDR3 bases are TGTGCCAGCAGAGAGCGGTCGAACACCGGGGAGCTGTTTTTT.